A single T cell receptor (beta chain) is shown here with its context. Its antigen is unknown. Nothing much larger sits one base from this clone, and base qualities are not available. Enrolling through a virtual design, the prospective study's participants ranged in age from roughly 18 to 90 years and lived across some 22 United States geographic areas. In the prospective study, cohorts were assigned on the basis of participant-reported clinical history obtained from a screening survey and a study questionnaire. Recovered participants in ImmuneRACE Cohort 3 were defined by two consecutive negative NP/OP PCR tests, clearance by a healthcare professional, or resolution of symptoms. In the prospective study, whole blood, serum and a nasopharyngeal or oropharyngeal swab were collected from each participant by mobile phlebotomists. Over a 2-month period, participants in the prospective study had the option of providing additional blood draws and questionnaires. Before DNA extraction, blood samples from the prospective study were shipped at room temperature or frozen.

The immunoSEQ Assay, a bias-controlled multiplex PCR, was used to amplify TCRbeta CDR3 regions from genomic DNA. Per the source publication's procedure: The number of nucleated cells in each sample was estimated by amplification of reference gene primers within the assay. To quantify the absolute abundance of each unique TCRbeta CDR3 rearrangement, sequence reads were collapsed and filtered. For each sample, productive Simpson clonality was calculated by taking the square root of Simpson's diversity index across productive rearrangements. TCRdb mirrors the immuneACCESS table, restricted to in-frame sequences. Some clones are absent from its copies; in checked studies, under half trace to an unresolved V gene, and the reason for the others is unknown. The DNA gave D and trimming, while V, J and clone size come from that table. The sample has around 300,000 clones on record, 89% of them singletons. The ten most abundant clones make up about 1.7% of the sample.

The sample comes from a study of blood T cell repertoires in COVID-19 (dated by TCRdb to 2020 to 2022). Broadly, across the study: Collaborator samples came from the United States, Italy and Spain and covered acute and convalescent phases of COVID-19. The material from the prospective study consisted of cDNA or gDNA derived from T cells, B-cell-depleted T cells, or PBMCs. The dataset comprised deeply sampled blood TCRbeta repertoires from subjects exposed to, actively infected with, or recovered from COVID-19. The repertoires were released in a freely available public database intended as a resource for research on the immune response to SARS-CoV-2. Samples were obtained from the ongoing ImmuneRACE study (first 160 participants) and from some 1,200 subjects provided by 6 global collaborators. Nearly every sample came with metadata listing a de-identified subject ID, COVID-19 status, age in years and sex. Where available, HLA class I and class II types were obtained from metadata supplied by the sample provider rather than from assay-based typing.

Paper-wide results and their limitations: The quantity of clinical and demographic metadata differed by source and by participant and was supplied without curation.

The CDR3 covers 15 residues, taking in both the cysteine and the phenylalanine. Only the CDR3 DNA stays, 45 bases, in frame from base 1. At the junction V is shortened by 7 bases and J by 0 bases, with 13 bases in between. According to the germline V gene (reference sequence), CDR1 reads LNHDA and CDR2 reads SQIVND. The sequence joins TRBV19 to TRBJ1-3; no D gene can be assigned with confidence. Material: PBMCs or T cells enriched from blood (not recorded which). The sequence derives from a woman between 35 and 50 years old who had recovered from COVID-19. Here is the DNA: TGTGCCAGTATTTACGCAGGCAACTCTGGAAACACCATATATTTT. Its protein product is CASIYAGNSGNTIYF.